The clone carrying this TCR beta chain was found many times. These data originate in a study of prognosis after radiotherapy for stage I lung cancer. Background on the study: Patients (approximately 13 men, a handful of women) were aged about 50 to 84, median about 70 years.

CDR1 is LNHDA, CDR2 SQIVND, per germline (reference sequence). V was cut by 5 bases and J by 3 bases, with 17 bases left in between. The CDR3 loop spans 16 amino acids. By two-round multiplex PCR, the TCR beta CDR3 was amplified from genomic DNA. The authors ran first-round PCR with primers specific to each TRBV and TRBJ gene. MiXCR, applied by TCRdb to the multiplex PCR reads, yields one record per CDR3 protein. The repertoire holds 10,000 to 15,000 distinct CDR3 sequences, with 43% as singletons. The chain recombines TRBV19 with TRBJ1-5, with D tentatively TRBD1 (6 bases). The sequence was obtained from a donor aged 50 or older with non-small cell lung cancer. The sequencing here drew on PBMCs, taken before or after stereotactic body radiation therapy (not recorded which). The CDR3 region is CASSPLLWDTNQPQHF. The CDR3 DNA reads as TGTGCCAGTAGTCCCTTACTGTGGGACACCAATCAGCCCCAGCATTTT.